The 14 T cell receptor beta chains presented below share a single source sample, sequenced in a study of T cell responses to AZD1222 COVID-19 vaccine. Sequencing was performed with immunoSEQ multiplex PCR; in TCRdb, only in-frame clones are kept and a portion is missing. The sample holds about 160,000 clones, about 95% seen once. Source: peripheral blood, taken on day 0 of AZD1222 vaccination. These receptors all stem from an adult in good health.

CDR3 coding DNA: TGTGCCAGCAGCTATTTGACAGGGGGCAATCAGCCCCAGCATTTT. Translating gives CASSYLTGGNQPQHF. The genes are TRBV7-8 and TRBJ1-5; 8 nucleotides align to TRBD1. With V trimmed by 4 bases and J by 2 bases, 4 bases remained unmatched. CDR1 SGHVS and CDR2 FQNEAQ come from the germline V gene. This CDR3 spans 15 amino acids.

CDR3 DNA: TGTGCCACCAGCAAAGAGGGAGGTTGGTCCTACAATGAGCAGTTCTTC. Translated, it gives CATSKEGGWSYNEQFF. V usage is TRBV15 and J usage is TRBJ2-1; TRBD2 might be the D (6 bases). The germline gives CDR1 LNHNV, CDR2 YYDKDF (reference sequence). This CDR3 is 16 amino acids long. Trimming took 4 bases from V and 1 from J, leaving 14 bases between them. The full variable domain, with the rest looked up from reference TRBV15 and TRBJ2-1, is DAMVIQNPRYQVTQFGKPVTLSCSQTLNHNVMYWYQQKSSQAPKLLFHYYDKDFNNEADTPDNFQSRRPNTSFCFLDIRSPGLGDTAMYLCATSKEGGWSYNEQFFGPGTRLTVL.

J is TRBJ1-2 and V is TRBV5-1; D gene unclear. Germline values: CDR1 SGHRS, CDR2 YFSETQ. Trimming cost V 0 bases and J 5 bases, with 14 bases left between them. The CDR3 is made up of 15 amino acids. In DNA, the CDR3 is TGCGCCAGCAGCTTGGAGGCTATTGCAACATATGGCTACACCTTC. Translation: CASSLEAIATYGYTF.

This rearrangement joins TRBV30 to TRBJ2-3, with 11 bases lining up with TRBD2. The germline gives CDR1 GTSNPN, CDR2 SVGIG (reference sequence). The CDR3 loop spans 19 amino acids. Trimming removed 5 bases from V and 2 bases from J; junction bases left unmatched: 18. The CDR3 loop is CAWLGGETSGSSPTDTQYF. In DNA, the CDR3 is TGTGCCTGGCTAGGAGGGGAAACTAGCGGGAGTTCCCCCACAGATACGCAGTATTTT.

The J gene is TRBJ1-2, the V gene TRBV28, with D perhaps TRBD1 (6 bases). The CDR3 covers 13 residues. Deletions cut 8 bases from V and 7 bases from J, with 17 bases between. CDR1 and CDR2 (germline): MDHEN, SYDVKM. The CDR3 sequence: CASQTGPRGGYTF. CDR3 DNA: TGTGCCAGCCAAACAGGGCCCAGGGGTGGCTACACCTTC.

CDR3 sequence reads: CASSTGLWQPQHF. DNA of the CDR3: TGTGCCAGCTCTACAGGGTTATGGCAGCCCCAGCATTTT. V gene TRBV12-3 or TRBV12-4 combines with J gene TRBJ1-5; possible D gene TRBD1, 6 bases. The CDR3 has 13 residues. V gave up 8 bases and J gave up 7 bases, with 15 bases separating them.

The chain has TRBV19 and TRBJ2-2, with a possible D match to TRBD1 (6 bases). The CDR3 loop spans 14 amino acids. The germline V gene has CDR1 LNHDA and CDR2 SQIVND (reference sequence). V was trimmed by 3 bases and J by 2 bases, leaving 7 bases between them. In DNA form, the CDR3 reads TGTGCCAGTAGTATCGGGACAAACACCGGGGAGCTGTTTTTT. This translates into CASSIGTNTGELFF.

V and J are TRBV7-9 and TRBJ2-7, with 9 bases identical to TRBD2. Looked up from germline, CDR1 is SEHNR and CDR2 is FQNEAQ (reference sequence). Trimming removed 2 bases from V and 3 bases from J; junction bases left unmatched: 2. The CDR3 sequence is 14 residues long. CDR3 residues: CASSLLAGSYEQYV. Written as DNA, the CDR3 is TGTGCCAGCAGCTTACTAGCGGGGAGCTACGAGCAGTACGTC.

The CDR3 loop is CASSLTGGNEKLFF. Here the CDR3 DNA reads TGTGCCAGCAGCCTGACAGGGGGAAATGAAAAACTGTTTTTT. V usage is TRBV5-4 and J usage is TRBJ1-4, with 9 bases lining up with TRBD1. This CDR3 is 14 amino acids long. The V and J ends lost 4 bases and 5 bases, in that order; junction bases with no gene match: 3. CDR1 is SGHNT and CDR2 is YYREEE in the germline V gene (reference sequence).

In its sample, this clone was seen a few times. V gene TRBV28 combines with J gene TRBJ1-2; 7 bases map to TRBD1. Germline V CDR1 and CDR2: MDHEN, SYDVKM. Unmatched junction bases numbered 5, after V lost 9 bases and J lost 4 bases. This CDR3 has 12 residues. In DNA form, the CDR3 reads TGTGCCAGTGACCAGGGGGGCTATGGCTACACCTTC. Translation gives CASDQGGYGYTF.

V gene TRBV6-5 combines with J gene TRBJ1-1, with 7 nucleotides matching TRBD1. The CDR3 contains 16 residues. Per the germline V gene, CDR1 is MNHEY and CDR2 is SVGAGI. V lost 2 bases and J lost 4; bases outside the gene matches: 10. CDR3 amino acids: CASSYGPAAGGTEAFF. CDR3 DNA: TGTGCCAGCAGTTACGGCCCCGCAGCAGGGGGCACTGAAGCTTTCTTT.

The chain joins TRBV19 to TRBJ2-2, with D uncertain. Per the germline V gene, CDR1 is LNHDA and CDR2 is SQIVND (reference sequence). V was pared by 6 bases and J by 0 bases, with 14 bases between. CDR3 size: 16 residues. Here the CDR3 DNA reads TGTGCCAGTAGCCTCATAAAGGGCTCGAACACCGGGGAGCTGTTTTTT. Translating it yields CASSLIKGSNTGELFF. Together with reference TRBV19 and TRBJ2-2, the CDR3 gives the full variable domain: DGGITQSPKYLFRKEGQNVTLSCEQNLNHDAMYWYRQDPGQGLRLIYYSQIVNDFQKGDIAEGYSVSREKKESFPLTVTSAQKNPTAFYLCASSLIKGSNTGELFFGEGSRLTVL.

The sample holds a few counts of this clone. The rearrangement links TRBV30 to TRBJ1-1, with 7 bases fitting TRBD1. The germline CDR1 and CDR2 sequences are GTSNPN and SVGIG (reference sequence). This CDR3 has 13 amino acids. The junction had 7 bases not matched to a gene; V was cut back by 3 bases and J by 6 bases. The CDR3 DNA reads TGTGCCTGGAGGACGGACAGGAAGGCTGAAGCTTTCTTT. Translating it yields CAWRTDRKAEAFF. The full variable domain, with the rest looked up from reference TRBV30 and TRBJ1-1, is SQTIHQWPATLVQPVGSPLSLECTVEGTSNPNLYWYRQAAGRGLQLLFYSVGIGQISSEVPQNLSASRPQDRQFILSSKKLLLSDSGFYLCAWRTDRKAEAFFGQGTRLTVV.

This clone has a single count. Here the CDR3 DNA reads TGTGCCAGTAGTATGTTGAGATCAACTAATGAAAAACTGTTTTTT. This codes for CASSMLRSTNEKLFF. The chain recombines TRBV19 with TRBJ1-4; no reliable D call. V lost 3 bases, J lost 0 bases, and 8 bases lay in between. The germline CDR1 and CDR2 sequences are LNHDA and SQIVND (reference sequence). The CDR3 extends over 15 amino acids.